Sequencing of this TCR beta chain was carried out in a study of shared clonotypes between healthy human individuals. Trimming at V came to 1 base and at J to 8 bases, leaving 4 bases not matched to a gene. Germline loops: CDR1 LNHDA, CDR2 SQIVND (reference sequence). CDR3 length equals 15 residues. Assay used: immunoSEQ multiplex PCR; TCRdb lists only in-frame clones, some missing. The sample holds roughly 450,000 clones, 79% seen once. The sequencing input was PBMCs. This TCR was recovered from a middle-aged woman in good health. Some clones in this sample may be carry-over from other donors' samples. V and J are TRBV19 and TRBJ2-1, with TRBD2 matching 11 bases. The CDR3 protein is CASSIGTSGSYEQFF. In nucleotides, the CDR3 is TGTGCCAGTAGTATAGGAACTAGCGGGAGCTATGAGCAGTTCTTC.